This entry lists 17 T cell receptor beta chains sequenced from one sample in a study of OX40 agonist ivuxolimab in advanced cancers. Sequencing was performed with immunoSEQ multiplex PCR; in TCRdb, only in-frame clones are kept and a portion is missing. The data contain 73,000 or so clones, around four fifths of them seen just once; the ten biggest clones take up about 2.4%. The sequencing used CD4+ or CD8+ T cells sorted from blood, collected in a trial of the OX40 agonist ivuxolimab. Every receptor here comes from an adult with an advanced solid tumor such as melanoma, head and neck, liver or kidney cancer.

V is TRBV9 and J is TRBJ1-2, with D unclear. Trimming stripped 7 bases from V and 0 bases from J, with 10 bases between. The CDR3 consists of 13 residues. Germline lookup yields CDR1 SGDLS and CDR2 YYNGEE. In DNA form, the CDR3 reads TGTGCCAGCTCTGGGAACACTAACTATGGCTACACCTTC. Translation: CASSGNTNYGYTF.

The J gene is TRBJ2-5, the V gene TRBV19, with 9 bases lining up with TRBD1. CDR1 and CDR2 (germline): LNHDA, SQIVND (reference sequence). J was trimmed by 2 bases and V by 6 bases; bases with no gene match: 10. The CDR3 is 16 amino acids. The CDR3 DNA follows: TGTGCCAGTAGCCCCACACAGGGGGCTCGACAAGAGACCCAGTACTTC. This gives the protein CASSPTQGARQETQYF.

The V gene is TRBV7-2, the J gene TRBJ2-2, with D perhaps matching TRBD1 or TRBD2 (7 bases each). CDR3 length equals 18 residues. Germline V gene lookup returns CDR1 SGHTA and CDR2 FQGNSA. Trimming removed 6 bases from V and 6 bases from J, with 26 bases in between. This CDR3 is CASSTGASGIKGAGELFF. The CDR3 bases are TGTGCCAGCAGTACAGGGGCTAGCGGTATCAAAGGGGCCGGGGAGCTGTTTTTT.

The V call is TRBV30, the J call TRBJ2-4; D gene ambiguous. The CDR3 consists of 12 residues. CDR1 and CDR2 from the germline V gene are GTSNPN and SVGIG (reference sequence). V dropped 1 base and J dropped 6 bases, with 7 bases sitting between them. CDR3 loop: CAWSDRGNIQYF. CDR3 in DNA: TGTGCCTGGAGTGACCGAGGAAACATTCAGTACTTC.

The gene calls are TRBV10-3 and TRBJ2-2; the match to TRBD1 covers 12 bases. With V trimmed by 6 bases and J by 7 bases, 3 bases remained unmatched. From germline, CDR1 is ENHRY and CDR2 SYGVKD. The CDR3 runs 14 residues. In nucleotides, the CDR3 is TGTGCCATCAGGGGACAGGGGGCCTTCGGGGAGCTGTTTTTT. This codes for CAIRGQGAFGELFF.

This chain links TRBV21-1 with TRBJ2-1; the table's D call of TRBD1 was not tested on the DNA. TRBV21-1 counts as a pseudogene. The CDR3 extends over 16 amino acids. In nucleotides, the CDR3 is TGTGCCAGCAGCAAAGTGGGGGGACAGGGGTACAATGAGCAGTTCTTC. Protein sequence: CASSKVGGQGYNEQFF.

This sequence joins TRBV7-9 and TRBJ2-3; 9 nucleotides align to TRBD1. The CDR3 runs to 16 residues. Trimming at V came to 5 bases and at J to 0 bases, leaving 6 bases not matched to a gene. Germline CDR1 and CDR2: SEHNR and FQNEAQ (reference sequence). The CDR3 here is CASSPAGQGSTDTQYF. The CDR3 DNA reads as TGTGCCAGCAGCCCCGCGGGACAGGGTAGCACAGATACGCAGTATTTT. Full variable domain (rest looked up from reference TRBV7-9 and TRBJ2-3): DTGVSQNPRHKITKRGQNVTFRCDPISEHNRLYWYRQTLGQGPEFLTYFQNEAQLEKSRLLSDRFSAERPKGSFSTLEIQRTEQGDSAMYLCASSPAGQGSTDTQYFGPGTRLTVL.

This chain links TRBV13 with TRBJ1-2, with D uncertain. CDR3 length: 12 residues. The germline gives CDR1 PRHDT, CDR2 FYEKMQ (reference sequence). V was shortened by 6 bases and J by 5 bases, with 10 bases between the two germline ends. CDR3 DNA: TGTGCCAGCAGACGGTCAGCTTATGGCTACACCTTC. Residues: CASRRSAYGYTF.

The rearrangement joins TRBV7-9 to TRBJ2-1; the match to TRBD2 covers 9 bases. V was clipped by 3 bases and J by 2 bases; unmatched bases: 8. This CDR3 spans 17 amino acids. Per the germline V gene, CDR1 is SEHNR and CDR2 is FQNEAQ (reference sequence). The CDR3 loop is CASSLGSGGSAYNEQFF. The CDR3 coding sequence is TGTGCCAGCAGCTTGGGCAGCGGGGGGAGCGCCTACAATGAGCAGTTCTTC.

The chain employs TRBV30 and TRBJ2-3; D is unclear. Per the germline V gene, CDR1 is GTSNPN and CDR2 is SVGIG (reference sequence). Between the trimmed V and J ends, which lost 1 base and 4 bases, there was a span of 3 bases. The CDR3 spans 11 residues. The CDR3 is CAWSEADTQYF. The CDR3 DNA reads TGTGCCTGGAGTGAGGCAGATACGCAGTATTTT.

Written as DNA, the CDR3 is TGTGCCAGCAGTTACGGGCCACTCGGAAGATATGGCTACACCTTC. Amino acids: CASSYGPLGRYGYTF. This sequence joins TRBV6-5 and TRBJ1-2; D gene unclear. Germline CDR1 MNHEY, CDR2 SVGAGI. The ends were cut back, 2 bases at V and 5 bases at J, with 15 bases in the middle. CDR3 size: 15 residues.

The chain is built from TRBV9 and TRBJ2-7, with D possibly matching TRBD2 (6 bases). Germline V gene lookup returns CDR1 SGDLS and CDR2 YYNGEE. CDR3 length equals 14 residues. V was cut by 0 bases and J by 5 bases, with 12 bases left in between. This CDR3 reads CASSVDWGDHEQYF. As DNA, the CDR3 is TGTGCCAGCAGCGTAGATTGGGGGGACCACGAGCAGTACTTC.

The chain joins TRBV6-5 to TRBJ2-5, with 7 bases aligning to TRBD1. Trimming took 2 bases from V and 5 from J; bases not matched to a gene: 11. Germline CDR1 and CDR2: MNHEY and SVGAGI. The CDR3 contains 16 residues. DNA for the CDR3: TGTGCCAGCAGTTACGCGATAATGACAGGGTCGGAGACCCAGTACTTC. Translating it yields CASSYAIMTGSETQYF.

V and J are TRBV30 and TRBJ2-1, with 10 bases lining up with TRBD1. V gave up 1 base and J gave up 15 bases; unmatched junction bases: 3. Germline V gene lookup returns CDR1 GTSNPN and CDR2 SVGIG (reference sequence). This CDR3 is 11 amino acids long. DNA for the CDR3: TGTGCCTGGAGTGCCCGGGACAGGGGGTTCTTC. This translates into CAWSARDRGFF.

CDR3 nucleotides: TGTGCCAGCAACAGGGACACTGAAGCTTTCTTT. Its protein product is CASNRDTEAFF. This rearrangement joins TRBV6-5 to TRBJ1-1; D might be TRBD1 (6 bases). The ends were cut back, 7 bases at V and 3 bases at J, with 6 bases in the middle. Germline V gene lookup returns CDR1 MNHEY and CDR2 SVGAGI. This CDR3 contains 11 residues.

V usage is TRBV9 and J usage is TRBJ2-5; D unresolved. Deletions cut 0 bases from V and 5 bases from J, with 11 bases between. From germline, CDR1 is SGDLS and CDR2 YYNGEE. The CDR3 consists of 14 residues. The CDR3 here is CASSVGAAVETQYF. The CDR3 DNA follows: TGTGCCAGCAGCGTAGGGGCTGCGGTGGAGACCCAGTACTTC. The complete variable domain, with remaining parts taken from reference TRBV9 and TRBJ2-5, reads DSGVTQTPKHLITATGQRVTLRCSPRSGDLSVYWYQQSLDQGLQFLIQYYNGEERAKGNILERFSAQQFPDLHSELNLSSLELGDSALYFCASSVGAAVETQYFGPGTRLLVL.

The V call is TRBV27, the J call TRBJ1-5; 8 positions match TRBD1. Germline lookup yields CDR1 MNHEY and CDR2 SMNVEV (reference sequence). The CDR3 totals 15 residues. The V and J ends lost 7 bases and 1 base, in that order; junction bases with no gene match: 6. For the CDR3, the DNA is TGTGCCAGCAACCCTAGACAGGGGAGCAATCAGCCCCAGCATTTT. Translation gives CASNPRQGSNQPQHF.